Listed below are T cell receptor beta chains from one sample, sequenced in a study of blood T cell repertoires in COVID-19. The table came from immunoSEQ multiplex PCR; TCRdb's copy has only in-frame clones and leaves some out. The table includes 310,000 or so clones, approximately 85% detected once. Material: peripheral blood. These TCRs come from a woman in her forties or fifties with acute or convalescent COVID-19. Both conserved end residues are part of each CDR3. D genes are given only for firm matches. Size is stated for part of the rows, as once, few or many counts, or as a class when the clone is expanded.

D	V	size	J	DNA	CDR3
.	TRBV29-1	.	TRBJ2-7	TGCAGCGTGAGAAACTTTGGTGCCCGGTCCTACGAGCAGTACTTC	CSVRNFGARSYEQYF
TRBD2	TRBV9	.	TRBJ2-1	TGTGCCAGCAGCGTCGGGACTAGCGCATACAATGAGCAGTTCTTC	CASSVGTSAYNEQFF
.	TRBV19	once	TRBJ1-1	TGTGCCAGTAGTATAGAGAAGGGAGTGGATTTCTTT	CASSIEKGVDFF
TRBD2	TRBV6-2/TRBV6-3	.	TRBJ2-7	TGTGCCAGCAGCCCCTGGACTAGCGGGGGTAACGAGCAGTACTTC	CASSPWTSGGNEQYF
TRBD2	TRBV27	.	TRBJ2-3	TGTGCCAGCAGTTTATCTTGGGCGGGGGGGTTAAACACAGATACGCAGTATTTT	CASSLSWAGGLNTDTQYF
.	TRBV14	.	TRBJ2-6	TGTGCCAGCAGCCAAGCTTACGGTCGATCCTCTGGGGCCAACGTCCTGACTTTC	CASSQAYGRSSGANVLTF
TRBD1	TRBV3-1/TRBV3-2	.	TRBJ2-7	TGTGCCAGCAGCCGGGACAGGCGCCCGATCTACGAGCAGTACTTC	CASSRDRRPIYEQYF
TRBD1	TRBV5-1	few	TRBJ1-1	TGCGCCAGCAGCTTGAACAGGGGTGGAGACACTGAAGCTTTCTTT	CASSLNRGGDTEAFF
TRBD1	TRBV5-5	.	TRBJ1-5	TGTGCCAGCAGCTCGGACAGGGGGCTTAGGAACAATCAGCCCCAGCATTTT	CASSSDRGLRNNQPQHF
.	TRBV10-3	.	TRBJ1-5	TGTGCCATCAGTGAGTCCGGTAATCAGCCCCAGCATTTT	CAISESGNQPQHF
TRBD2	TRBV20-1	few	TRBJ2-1	TGCAGTGCGAGTGGGACTAGCGGGAGTTACAATGAGCAGTTCTTC	CSASGTSGSYNEQFF
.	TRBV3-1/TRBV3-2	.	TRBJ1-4	TGTGCCAGCTCACTCCTGGGGAGGGAGCATGAAAAACTGTTTTTT	CASSLLGREHEKLFF
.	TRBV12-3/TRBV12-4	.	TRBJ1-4	TGTGCCAGCAGTTTCCGGTCAAATCTGTTTTTT	CASSFRSNLFF
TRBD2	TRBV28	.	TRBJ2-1	TGTGCCACTAGCGGCAATGAGCAGTTCTTC	CATSGNEQFF
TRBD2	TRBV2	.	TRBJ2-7	TGTGCCAGCACAAAGCGGGATTCATACGAGCAGTACTTC	CASTKRDSYEQYF
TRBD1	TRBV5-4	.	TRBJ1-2	TGTGCCAGCAGCACGGGACAGGCGTTCTATGGCTACACCTTC	CASSTGQAFYGYTF